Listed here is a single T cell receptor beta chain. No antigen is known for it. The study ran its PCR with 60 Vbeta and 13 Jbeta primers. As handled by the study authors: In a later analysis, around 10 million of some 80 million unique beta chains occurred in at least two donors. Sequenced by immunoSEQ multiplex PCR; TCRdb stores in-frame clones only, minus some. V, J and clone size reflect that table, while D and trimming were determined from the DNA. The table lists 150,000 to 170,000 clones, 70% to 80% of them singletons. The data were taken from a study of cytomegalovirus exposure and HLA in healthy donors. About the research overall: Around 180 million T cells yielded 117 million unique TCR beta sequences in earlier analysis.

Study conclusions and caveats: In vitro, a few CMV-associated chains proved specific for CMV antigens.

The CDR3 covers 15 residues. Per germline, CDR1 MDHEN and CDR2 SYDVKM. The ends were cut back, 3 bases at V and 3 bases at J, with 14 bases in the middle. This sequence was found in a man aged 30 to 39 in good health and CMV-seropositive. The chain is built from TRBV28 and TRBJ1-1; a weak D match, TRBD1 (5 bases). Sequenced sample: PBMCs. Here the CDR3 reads CASSFGGRGYTEAFF. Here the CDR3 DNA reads TGTGCCAGCAGTTTCGGGGGTCGGGGGTACACTGAAGCTTTCTTT.